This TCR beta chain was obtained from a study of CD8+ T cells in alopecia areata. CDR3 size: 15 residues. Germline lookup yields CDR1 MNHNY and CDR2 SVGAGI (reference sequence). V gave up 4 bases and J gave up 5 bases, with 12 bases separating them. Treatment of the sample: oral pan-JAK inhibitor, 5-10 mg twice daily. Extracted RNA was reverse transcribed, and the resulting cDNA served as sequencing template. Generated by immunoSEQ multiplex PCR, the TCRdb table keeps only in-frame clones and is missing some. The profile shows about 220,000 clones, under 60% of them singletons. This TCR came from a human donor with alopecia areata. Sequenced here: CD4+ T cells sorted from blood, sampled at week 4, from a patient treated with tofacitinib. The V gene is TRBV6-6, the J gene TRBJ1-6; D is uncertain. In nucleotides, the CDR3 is TGTGCCAGCAGTTCAACTCGGGGAAATAATTCACCCCTCCACTTT. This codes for CASSSTRGNNSPLHF.